This TCR beta chain was documented in a study of blood T cell repertoires in COVID-19. Overall study: The cDNA or gDNA used as material had been derived from T cells, B-cell-depleted T cells, or PBMCs.

Patients from Seattle were sampled longitudinally, starting during active infection. CDR1 and CDR2 (germline): LGHDT, YNNKEL (reference sequence). Trimming shortened V by 1 base and J by 2 bases, and 6 bases separated the two germline ends. The CDR3 sequence is 13 residues long. Authors' processing steps: Estimated nucleated cell counts came from reference gene primer amplification. Generated by immunoSEQ multiplex PCR, the TCRdb table keeps only in-frame clones and is missing some. The DNA gave D and trimming, while V, J and clone size come from that table. The data hold roughly 190,000 clones, with around 81% observed a single time.

Sequencing was carried out using peripheral blood. The receptor was derived from a woman aged 40 to 50 with COVID-19, enrolled during active disease. The chain uses TRBV3-1 (or the pseudogene TRBV3-2) and TRBJ2-7; possible D gene TRBD2, 5 bases. CDR3 DNA: TGTGCCAGCAGCCAAGTCGGGGCCTACGAGCAGTACTTC. Amino acid sequence: CASSQVGAYEQYF.